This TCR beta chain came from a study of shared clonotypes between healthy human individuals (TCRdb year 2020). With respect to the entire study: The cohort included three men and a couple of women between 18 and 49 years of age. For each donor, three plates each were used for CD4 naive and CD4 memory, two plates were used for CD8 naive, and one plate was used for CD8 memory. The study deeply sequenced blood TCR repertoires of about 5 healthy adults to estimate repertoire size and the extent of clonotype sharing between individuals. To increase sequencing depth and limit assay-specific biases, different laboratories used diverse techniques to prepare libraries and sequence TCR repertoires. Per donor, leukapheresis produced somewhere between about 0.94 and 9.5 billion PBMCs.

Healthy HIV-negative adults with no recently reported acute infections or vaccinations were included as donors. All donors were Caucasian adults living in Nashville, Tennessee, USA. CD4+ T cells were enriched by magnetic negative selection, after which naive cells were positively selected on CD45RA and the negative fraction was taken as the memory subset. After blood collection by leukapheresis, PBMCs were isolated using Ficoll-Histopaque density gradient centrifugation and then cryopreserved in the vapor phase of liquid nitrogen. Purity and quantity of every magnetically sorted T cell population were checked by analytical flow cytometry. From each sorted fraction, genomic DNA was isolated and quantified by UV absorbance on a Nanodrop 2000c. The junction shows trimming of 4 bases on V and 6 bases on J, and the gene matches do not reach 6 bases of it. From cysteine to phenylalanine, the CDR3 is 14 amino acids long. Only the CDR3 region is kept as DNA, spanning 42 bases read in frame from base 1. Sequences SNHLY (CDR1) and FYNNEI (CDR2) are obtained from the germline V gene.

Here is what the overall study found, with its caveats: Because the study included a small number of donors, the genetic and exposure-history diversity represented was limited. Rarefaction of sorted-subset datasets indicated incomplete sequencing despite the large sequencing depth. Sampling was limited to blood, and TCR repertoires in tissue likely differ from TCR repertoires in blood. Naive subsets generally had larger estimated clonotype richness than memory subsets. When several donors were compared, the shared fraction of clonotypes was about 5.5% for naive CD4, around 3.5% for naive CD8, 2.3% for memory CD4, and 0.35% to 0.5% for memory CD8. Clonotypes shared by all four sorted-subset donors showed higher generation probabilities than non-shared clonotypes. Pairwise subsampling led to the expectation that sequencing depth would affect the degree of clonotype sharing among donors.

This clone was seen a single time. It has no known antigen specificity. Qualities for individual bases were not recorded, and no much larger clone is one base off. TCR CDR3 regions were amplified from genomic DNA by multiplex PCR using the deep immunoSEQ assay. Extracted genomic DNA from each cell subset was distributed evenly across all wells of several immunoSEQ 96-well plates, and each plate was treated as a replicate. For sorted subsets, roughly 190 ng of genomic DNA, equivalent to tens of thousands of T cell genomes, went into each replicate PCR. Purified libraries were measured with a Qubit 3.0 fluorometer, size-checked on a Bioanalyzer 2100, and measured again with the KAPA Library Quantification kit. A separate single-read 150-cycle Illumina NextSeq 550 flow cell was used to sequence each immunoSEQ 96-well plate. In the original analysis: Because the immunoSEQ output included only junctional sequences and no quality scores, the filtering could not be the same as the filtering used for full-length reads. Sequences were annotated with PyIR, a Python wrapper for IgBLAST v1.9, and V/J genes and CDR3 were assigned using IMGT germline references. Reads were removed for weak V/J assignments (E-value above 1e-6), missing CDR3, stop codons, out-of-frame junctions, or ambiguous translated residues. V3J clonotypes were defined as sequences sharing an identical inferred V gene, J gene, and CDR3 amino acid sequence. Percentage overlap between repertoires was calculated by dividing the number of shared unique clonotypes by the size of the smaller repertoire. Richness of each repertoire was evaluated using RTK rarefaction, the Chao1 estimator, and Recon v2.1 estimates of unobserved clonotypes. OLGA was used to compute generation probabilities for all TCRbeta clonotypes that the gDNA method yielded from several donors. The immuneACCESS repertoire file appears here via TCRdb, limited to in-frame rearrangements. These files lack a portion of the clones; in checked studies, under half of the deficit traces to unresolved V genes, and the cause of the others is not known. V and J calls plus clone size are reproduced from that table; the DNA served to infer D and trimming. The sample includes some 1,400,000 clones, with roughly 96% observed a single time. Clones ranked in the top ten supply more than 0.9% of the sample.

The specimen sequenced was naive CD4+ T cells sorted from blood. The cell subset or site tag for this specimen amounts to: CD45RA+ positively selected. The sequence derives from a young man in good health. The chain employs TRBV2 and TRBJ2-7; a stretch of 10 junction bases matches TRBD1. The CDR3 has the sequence CASSGRDRGPEQYF. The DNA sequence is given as TGTGCCAGCAGTGGGAGGGACAGGGGACCCGAGCAGTACTTC.